The sample holds many counts of the clone carrying this TCR beta chain. Germline-derived CDR1 and CDR2 are SEHNR and FQNEAQ (reference sequence). The ends lost 5 bases at V and 5 bases at J; junction bases unmatched: 12. CDR3 length: 16 amino acids. The data originate from a study of T-cell reconstitution after alpha-beta-depleted transplantation in children. Unique molecular identifiers featured in how the TCRbeta library was prepared. A single record per CDR3 protein comes from TCRdb applying MiXCR to the PCR reads. The table shows about 400,000 distinct CDR3 sequences, with roughly 20% occurring only once.

The receptor comes from a human donor who donated a stem cell graft to a child with acute myeloid leukemia. Here the sequenced sample was PBMCs from the stem cell graft donor, taken from the stem cell graft. The chain links TRBV7-9 to TRBJ2-1; 7 bases map to TRBD1. CDR3 sequence: CASSPRTGDKNNEQFF. The CDR3 nucleotides read TGTGCCAGCAGCCCGCGGACAGGAGATAAAAACAATGAGCAGTTCTTC.